This T cell receptor beta chain was profiled in a study of blood T cell repertoires in COVID-19. As for the study in general: Samples came from the United States, Italy and Spain, spanning acute and convalescent COVID-19. PBMCs, B-cell-depleted T cells, or T cells were the source of the cDNA or gDNA that made up the material.

Per the authors' pipeline: Amplification with reference gene primers provided the estimates of nucleated cell counts. Method: immunoSEQ multiplex PCR; TCRdb's copy keeps in-frame clones and lacks some. The V and J calls and the clone size are those of that table, but D and trimming were determined from the DNA. The sample has approximately 110,000 clones, around nine tenths seen once. Seattle researchers signed up patients amid active infection and tracked them longitudinally. This clone was observed a single time. This sequence was found in a man aged 45 to 65 with COVID-19, enrolled during active disease. The specimen sequenced was peripheral blood.

This CDR3 reads CAWGGGTGGTEAFF. CDR3 in DNA: TGTGCCTGGGGCGGCGGGACAGGGGGCACTGAAGCTTTCTTT. The V and J genes are TRBV30 and TRBJ1-1; 11 bases line up with TRBD1. The length of the CDR3 is 14 residues. V lost 5 bases and J lost 4; bases outside the gene matches: 6. From germline, CDR1 is GTSNPN and CDR2 SVGIG (reference sequence).